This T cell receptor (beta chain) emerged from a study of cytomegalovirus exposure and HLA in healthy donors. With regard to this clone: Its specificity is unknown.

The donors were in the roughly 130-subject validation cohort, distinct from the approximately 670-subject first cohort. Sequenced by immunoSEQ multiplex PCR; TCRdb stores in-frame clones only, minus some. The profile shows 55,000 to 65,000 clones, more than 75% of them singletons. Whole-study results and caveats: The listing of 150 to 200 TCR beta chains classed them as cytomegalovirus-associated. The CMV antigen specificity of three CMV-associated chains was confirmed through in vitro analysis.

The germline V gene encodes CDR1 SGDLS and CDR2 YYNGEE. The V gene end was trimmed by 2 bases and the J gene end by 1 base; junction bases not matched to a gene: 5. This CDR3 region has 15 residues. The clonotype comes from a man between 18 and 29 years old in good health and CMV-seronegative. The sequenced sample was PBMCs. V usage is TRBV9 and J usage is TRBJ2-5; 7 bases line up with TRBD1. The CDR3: CASSVLTGLQETQYF. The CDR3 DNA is TGTGCCAGCAGCGTTTTGACAGGGCTCCAAGAGACCCAGTACTTC.